These 27 T cell receptor beta chains originate from one sample sequenced in a study of T cells in pancreatic ductal adenocarcinoma. The selected patients with pancreatic ductal adenocarcinoma had surgery but no neoadjuvant therapy. The method was immunoSEQ multiplex PCR; TCRdb's version includes in-frame clones alone and lacks a portion of them. The sample records under 20,000 clones, around nine tenths being singletons. Material for sequencing was PBMCs. These receptors came from a human donor with pancreatic ductal adenocarcinoma.

Only one count was recorded for this clone. V usage is TRBV5-1 and J usage is TRBJ2-3; TRBD2 matches 14 bases. This CDR3 contains 16 residues. Trimming at V came to 4 bases and at J to 4 bases, leaving 5 bases not matched to a gene. The germline gives CDR1 SGHRS, CDR2 YFSETQ. The CDR3 reads CASSQSTSGGADTQYF. The CDR3 bases are TGCGCCAGCAGCCAATCGACTAGCGGGGGGGCAGATACGCAGTATTTT.

The V call is TRBV2, the J call TRBJ1-2, with D possibly being TRBD1 (6 bases). Germline values: CDR1 SNHLY, CDR2 FYNNEI. The V end was cut by 1 base, the J end by 5 bases, with 14 bases between. The CDR3 contains 15 residues. CDR3 amino acids: CASSEGAQGSYGYTF. The CDR3 bases are TGTGCCAGCAGTGAAGGTGCGCAGGGGTCATATGGCTACACCTTC.

V and J are TRBV5-6 and TRBJ1-5; 8 bases fit TRBD1. The trim removed 4 bases at V and 4 bases at J, leaving 10 bases unmatched. Germline values: CDR1 SGHDT, CDR2 YYEEEE. CDR3 length: 16 amino acids. CDR3 DNA: TGTGCCAGCAGCCTCGACAGGGGAAGGGGAAATCAGCCCCAGCATTTT. Amino acid sequence: CASSLDRGRGNQPQHF.

About this clone itself: Sequence at one end of the junction differs from germline and may be a read error. The rearrangement joins TRBV20-1 to TRBJ2-1; 10 bases fit TRBD2. The CDR3 spans 11 residues. Germline values: CDR1 DFQATT, CDR2 SNEGSKA (reference sequence). The CDR3 spells CSRGGAGGLIF. In DNA form, the CDR3 reads TGCAGTCGGGGCGGAGCGGGGGGGCTGATCTTC.

V is TRBV4-3 and J is TRBJ1-5; TRBD1 matches 7 bases. With V trimmed by 1 base and J by 7 bases, 7 bases remained unmatched. The CDR3 runs 15 residues. The germline gives CDR1 LGHNA, CDR2 YSLEER. The CDR3 reads CASSQVWARGQPQHF. The CDR3 bases are TGCGCCAGCAGCCAAGTATGGGCCAGGGGGCAGCCCCAGCATTTT.

CDR3 protein: CSVRGLQGLGTDTQYF. The CDR3 nucleotides are TGCAGCGTGAGGGGGTTACAGGGTTTAGGGACAGATACGCAGTATTTT. The chain carries TRBV29-1 and TRBJ2-3; a weak D match, TRBD1 (6 bases). Germline V gene lookup returns CDR1 SQVTM and CDR2 ANQGSEA. V gave up 6 bases and J gave up 3 bases, with 22 bases separating them. The CDR3 contains 16 residues.

The chain recombines TRBV7-9 with TRBJ2-1, with TRBD2 matching over 9 bases. This CDR3 has 16 residues. The V gene end was trimmed by 5 bases and the J gene end by 10 bases; junction bases not matched to a gene: 15. The germline V gene has CDR1 SEHNR and CDR2 FQNEAQ (reference sequence). CDR3 amino acids: CASSQGGTSWGGEQFF. In DNA form, the CDR3 reads TGTGCCAGCAGCCAGGGCGGGACTAGCTGGGGAGGAGAGCAGTTCTTC.

The V call is TRBV19, the J call TRBJ1-5; no clear D gene. The V and J ends lost 1 base and 4 bases respectively, with 14 bases between them. Per germline, CDR1 LNHDA and CDR2 SQIVND (reference sequence). This CDR3 comprises 16 residues. The CDR3 DNA is TGTGCCAGTAGTATAGTTCGGGGTTGGGTTAATCAGCCCCAGCATTTT. This gives the protein CASSIVRGWVNQPQHF.

The chain links TRBV28 to TRBJ1-1; D is unclear. CDR1 is MDHEN, CDR2 SYDVKM, per germline. The CDR3 runs 13 residues. Trimming left V 4 bases short and J 1 base short, with 7 bases between. Here the CDR3 reads CASSSGGNTEAFF. The CDR3 coding sequence is TGTGCCAGCAGTTCCGGAGGGAACACTGAAGCTTTCTTT.

This chain joins TRBV4-3 and TRBJ2-7; 8 nucleotides align to TRBD1. Germline V gene lookup returns CDR1 LGHNA and CDR2 YSLEER. After removal of 3 bases from V and 1 base from J, the junction contained 2 bases not matched to a gene. This CDR3 spans 14 amino acids. CDR3 amino acids: CASSQDRASYEQYF. The CDR3 DNA reads TGCGCCAGCAGCCAGGACAGGGCGTCCTACGAGCAGTACTTC.

This clone showed up just once. The V gene is TRBV19, the J gene TRBJ2-5; 8 bases fit TRBD2. This CDR3 is 14 amino acids long. The J segment lost 1 base and the V segment lost 5 bases, leaving 3 bases of the junction unmatched. Germline V lookup: CDR1 LNHDA, CDR2 SQIVND (reference sequence). CDR3 coding DNA: TGTGCCAGTAGTCCCGGGACTAGCCAAGAGACCCAGTACTTC. Its protein product is CASSPGTSQETQYF.

The rearrangement joins TRBV6-5 to TRBJ2-1, with D tentatively TRBD1 (5 bases). This CDR3 spans 16 amino acids. The germline CDR1 and CDR2 sequences are MNHEY and SVGAGI. V was cut by 4 bases and J by 7 bases, with 20 bases left in between. CDR3 amino acids: CASSWFGREGRNEQFF. The CDR3 nucleotides read TGTGCCAGCAGTTGGTTTGGCAGGGAAGGGCGTAATGAGCAGTTCTTC.

The CDR3, as DNA: TGTGCCATCAGTGACCCACCGACAGGCCTAAGCTCCTACGAGCAGTACTTC. This codes for CAISDPPTGLSSYEQYF. This chain connects TRBV10-3 to TRBJ2-7; D may be TRBD1 (6 bases). The CDR3 length is 17 residues. The V gene's germline CDR1 is ENHRY and CDR2 SYGVKD. V lost 3 bases, J lost 0 bases, and 18 bases lay in between.

This chain's CDR3 is CASSDGTGGLLTGELFF. For the CDR3, the DNA is TGCGCCAGCAGCGATGGGACAGGGGGCCTTCTAACCGGGGAGCTGTTTTTT. V usage is TRBV5-1 and J usage is TRBJ2-2, with TRBD1 identical over 12 bases. V gave up 4 bases and J gave up 5 bases; unmatched junction bases: 9. The CDR3 length is 17 residues. Looked up from germline, CDR1 is SGHRS and CDR2 is YFSETQ.

The rearrangement links TRBV5-4 to TRBJ2-2; 8 nucleotides agree with TRBD2. J lost 5 bases, V lost 1 base, and 7 bases had no gene match. This CDR3 is built from 16 residues. Germline loops: CDR1 SGHNT, CDR2 YYREEE (reference sequence). CDR3 nucleotide sequence: TGTGCCAGCAGCTTGCTAGCGGGTGACGCGACCGGGGAGCTGTTTTTT. Translation gives CASSLLAGDATGELFF.

The chain employs TRBV7-2 and TRBJ2-7; 7 bases agree with TRBD2. The germline gives CDR1 SGHTA, CDR2 FQGNSA. The length of the CDR3 is 15 residues. V lost 5 bases, J lost 6 bases, and 13 bases stayed unmatched. CDR3 DNA sequence: TGTGCCAGCAGCCCCCGTCCCACTGCGGGGGTCGAGCAGTACTTC. This gives the protein CASSPRPTAGVEQYF.

The chain is built from TRBV6-6 and TRBJ1-1, with 7 positions matching TRBD1. The V gene end was trimmed by 5 bases and the J gene end by 2 bases; junction bases not matched to a gene: 2. The CDR3 covers 13 residues. Germline V CDR1 and CDR2: MNHNY, SVGAGI (reference sequence). The DNA for the CDR3 is TGTGCCAGCAGTGACAGGGCTAACACTGAAGCTTTCTTT. Its protein is CASSDRANTEAFF.

The rearrangement joins TRBV5-4 to TRBJ1-6, with a weak D call TRBD1 (5 bases). This CDR3 is 14 amino acids long. The V end was cut by 3 bases, the J end by 8 bases, with 12 bases between. Germline loops: CDR1 SGHNT, CDR2 YYREEE (reference sequence). The CDR3 bases are TGTGCCAGCAGCTCTCTTCAGGGTTATTCACCCCTCCACTTT. Its translation: CASSSLQGYSPLHF. The whole variable domain, remainder taken from reference TRBV5-4 and TRBJ1-6, is ETGVTQSPTHLIKTRGQQVTLRCSSQSGHNTVSWYQQALGQGPQFIFQYYREEENGRGNFPPRFSGLQFPNYSSELNVNALELDDSALYLCASSSLQGYSPLHFGNGTRLTVT.

This chain uses TRBV5-5 with TRBJ1-2, with 10 bases lining up with TRBD1. Per germline, CDR1 SGHKS and CDR2 YYEKEE (reference sequence). J was trimmed by 4 bases and V by 4 bases; bases with no gene match: 10. CDR3 size: 16 residues. The CDR3 region is CASSQGRDRGSYGYTF. CDR3 in DNA: TGTGCCAGCAGCCAAGGGCGGGACAGGGGATCCTATGGCTACACCTTC.

The J gene is TRBJ2-7, the V gene TRBV5-5; tentative D call: TRBD1 (6 bases). CDR1 SGHKS and CDR2 YYEKEE come from the germline V gene (reference sequence). Trimming took 4 bases from V and 2 from J, leaving 13 bases between them. This CDR3 region has 14 residues. The CDR3 loop reads CASSPEDSAYEQYF. In DNA, the CDR3 is TGTGCCAGCAGCCCGGAGGACAGCGCCTACGAGCAGTACTTC.

This chain uses TRBV28 with TRBJ2-1; 10 bases line up with TRBD2. V lost 2 bases and J lost 8; bases outside the gene matches: 3. Germline V lookup: CDR1 MDHEN, CDR2 SYDVKM. The CDR3 is 14 amino acids. In DNA, the CDR3 is TGTGCCAGCAGTTTACTAGCGGGGGACTATGAGCAGTTCTTC. This translates into CASSLLAGDYEQFF.

V usage is TRBV15 and J usage is TRBJ1-1; D not resolved. CDR1 and CDR2 (germline): LNHNV, YYDKDF (reference sequence). V was pared by 3 bases and J by 0 bases, with 11 bases between. This CDR3 region has 15 residues. CDR3 loop: CATSRGGRLNTEAFF. CDR3 DNA sequence: TGTGCCACCAGCAGGGGTGGGCGACTGAACACTGAAGCTTTCTTT.

The V call is TRBV5-5, the J call TRBJ1-2; D remains ambiguous. This CDR3 spans 15 amino acids. From germline, CDR1 is SGHKS and CDR2 YYEKEE (reference sequence). The V end lost 0 bases, the J end lost 0 bases, and 9 bases lay between the germline ends. The CDR3 sequence is CASSLARSSNYGYTF. In DNA, the CDR3 is TGTGCCAGCAGCTTGGCCCGCAGTTCTAACTATGGCTACACCTTC.

This chain uses TRBV4-1 with TRBJ1-1; D remains unclear. V shed 0 bases and J shed 6 bases, with 8 bases lying between them. Per germline, CDR1 MGHRA and CDR2 YSYEKL. The CDR3 consists of 13 residues. CDR3 coding DNA: TGCGCCAGCAGCCAAGACTGGGCAGCTGAAGCTTTCTTT. This encodes CASSQDWAAEAFF.

This clone turned up a few times. The gene calls are TRBV30 and TRBJ2-7, with 8 positions matching TRBD2. V dropped 7 bases and J dropped 0; count of bases not matched to a gene: 8. The CDR3 totals 14 residues. Germline-derived CDR1 and CDR2 are GTSNPN and SVGIG (reference sequence). As DNA, the CDR3 is TGTGCCTCCTCCCGGGCGGGGGGCTCCTACGAGCAGTACTTC. Protein sequence: CASSRAGGSYEQYF.

This clone has a single count. This chain connects TRBV28 to TRBJ2-7, with 10 positions matching TRBD1. Germline V gives CDR1 MDHEN, CDR2 SYDVKM. V shed 6 bases and J 3 bases; nucleotides not matched to a gene: 8. The CDR3 loop spans 15 amino acids. CDR3 bases: TGTGCCAGCAGCGTGACAGGGGGCATTATCTACGAGCAGTACTTC. It is translated as CASSVTGGIIYEQYF. Looking up the rest from reference TRBV28 and TRBJ2-7 gives the full variable domain: DVKVTQSSRYLVKRTGEKVFLECVQDMDHENMFWYRQDPGLGLRLIYFSYDVKMKEKGDIPEGYSVSREKKERFSLILESASTNQTSMYLCASSVTGGIIYEQYFGPGTRLTVT.

The chain employs TRBV30 and TRBJ2-7; 7 nucleotides agree with TRBD1. This CDR3 region has 14 residues. With V trimmed by 5 bases and J by 2 bases, 9 bases remained unmatched. CDR1 and CDR2 from the germline V gene are GTSNPN and SVGIG (reference sequence). CDR3 DNA sequence: TGTGCCTGGGCCGGGACAGAATTAACCTACGAGCAGTACTTC. Encoded protein: CAWAGTELTYEQYF.